The TCR beta chain described here comes from a study of Ad26.COV2.S vaccination and SARS-CoV-2 variants. Study results and limitations: There was a possibility that the TCR breadth and depth analyses underestimated total T cell responses.

A word on this clone: The antigen remains unidentified.

The repertoire was sequenced with immunoSEQ multiplex PCR; TCRdb's copy has only in-frame clones and lacks some. The sample comprises over 450,000 clones, 80% to 90% of which are singletons, and under 2% rests with the top ten. Treatment in this sample: about 20 received Ad26.COV2.S at low or high dose, single or two shots; about 5 received placebo; per-sample allocation not given. Sampling happened 63 days after the first vaccine or placebo injection. The specimen comprised peripheral blood, sampled in a trial of Ad26.COV2.S vaccine versus placebo. This receptor was obtained from a person aged 18 to 65 who received the Ad26.COV2.S COVID-19 vaccine or a placebo.

The CDR3 here is CASSLVLSSGELFF. The CDR3 region has the DNA TGTGCCAGCAGCTTAGTTCTTAGCTCCGGGGAGCTGTTTTTT. This chain links TRBV7-8 with TRBJ2-2; D is undetermined. CDR1 is SGHVS, CDR2 FQNEAQ, per germline. This CDR3 comprises 14 residues. Between the trimmed V and J ends, which lost 1 base and 6 bases, there was a span of 9 bases.